This T cell receptor (beta chain) was obtained from a study of cytomegalovirus exposure and HLA in healthy donors. Overall study: Around 87 million unique TCRs, all from HLA-typed donors, were included in an early release of the data. Study-wide points: The authors later found HLA-associated TCR beta chains more clonally expanded than equally common others.

A note on this clone: Antigen: not known.

V dropped 2 bases and J dropped 2 bases, with 13 bases sitting between them. This CDR3 has 15 amino acids. Looked up from germline, CDR1 is MNHEY and CDR2 is SVGAGI. The PCR made use of 60 Vbeta and 13 Jbeta primers. Repertoires were generated with immunoSEQ multiplex PCR, while TCRdb's copy carries only in-frame clones and drops some. This table lists about 51,000 clones. What was sequenced was PBMCs. This chain links TRBV6-5 with TRBJ2-7, with D unclear. The clonotype originates from a female donor in good health and CMV-seronegative. The CDR3 protein is CASSYRTGNAYEQYF. The CDR3 nucleotides read TGTGCCAGCAGTTACCGAACGGGTAACGCCTACGAGCAGTACTTC.